Listed here are 3 T cell receptor beta chains from one sample, sequenced in a study of regulatory T cells in long-lasting Graves disease. The time point is: persistent/refractory GD, antithyroid drugs over 5 years with positive TRAb. TCR sequences were obtained from RNA taken from PBMCs. CDR3-region Arm-PCR and iRepertoire HTBI primers produced the TCR beta libraries. TCRdb fed the multiplex PCR reads into MiXCR, producing one record per CDR3 protein. The sample carries hundreds of thousands of distinct CDR3 sequences, about 30% recorded once. Sequencing was performed on peripheral blood mononuclear cells (PBMCs), taken when the disease was refractory, from a patient treated with antithyroid drugs. Source of these receptors: a female donor with Graves disease.

This chain uses TRBV6-5 with TRBJ1-1; D may be TRBD1 (5 bases). CDR3 length: 13 amino acids. Germline values: CDR1 MNHEY, CDR2 SVGAGI. V was shortened by 0 bases and J by 8 bases, with 10 bases between the two germline ends. The DNA for the CDR3 is TGTGCCAGCAGTTACTCCGGGGGTGGGGAAGCTTTCTTT. This translates into CASSYSGGGEAFF.

This sequence joins TRBV20-1 and TRBJ2-5; TRBD2 aligns across 12 bases. Per the germline V gene, CDR1 is DFQATT and CDR2 is SNEGSKA (reference sequence). The CDR3 runs to 17 residues. The junction had 11 bases not matched to a gene; V was cut back by 5 bases and J by 1 base. The CDR3 protein is CSAGAPGLAGLQETQYF. The DNA for the CDR3 is TGCAGTGCTGGGGCCCCGGGACTAGCGGGCCTCCAAGAGACCCAGTACTTC.

This rearrangement joins TRBV11-3 to TRBJ2-5, with 14 bases lining up with TRBD2. The CDR3 runs to 17 residues. Germline V gives CDR1 SGHNT, CDR2 YENEEA. V was pared by 5 bases and J by 5 bases, with 10 bases of the junction left unmatched. The CDR3 bases are TGTGCCAGCAGCCTAGGGACTAGCGGGAGACTAGCGGAGACCCAGTACTTC. Translating gives CASSLGTSGRLAETQYF.